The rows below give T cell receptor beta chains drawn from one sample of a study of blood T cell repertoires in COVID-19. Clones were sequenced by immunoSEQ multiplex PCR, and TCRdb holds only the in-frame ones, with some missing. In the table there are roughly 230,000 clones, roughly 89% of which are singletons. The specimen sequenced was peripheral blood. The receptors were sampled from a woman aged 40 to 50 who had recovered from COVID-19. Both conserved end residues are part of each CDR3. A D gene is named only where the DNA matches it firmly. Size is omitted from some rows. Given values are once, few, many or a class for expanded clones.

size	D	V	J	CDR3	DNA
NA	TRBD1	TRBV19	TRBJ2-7	CASTGTGGHYEQYF	TGTGCCAGCACCGGGACAGGAGGTCACTACGAGCAGTACTTC
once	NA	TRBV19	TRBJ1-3	CASMGDYSGNTIYF	TGTGCCAGTATGGGGGACTACTCTGGAAACACCATATATTTT
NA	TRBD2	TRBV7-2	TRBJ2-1	CASSLAGGRTYNEQFF	TGTGCCAGCAGCTTAGCGGGAGGGCGTACCTACAATGAGCAGTTCTTC
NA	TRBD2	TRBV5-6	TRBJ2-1	CASRESGKLSYNEQFF	TGTGCCAGCAGGGAGAGCGGGAAACTCTCCTACAATGAGCAGTTCTTC
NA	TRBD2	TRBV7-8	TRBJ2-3	CASSLAQGLAGLDTQYF	TGTGCCAGCAGCTTAGCGCAGGGACTAGCGGGATTAGATACGCAGTATTTT
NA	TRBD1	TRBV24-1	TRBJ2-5	CATSDWTGAGLETQYF	TGTGCCACCAGTGATTGGACAGGGGCAGGCTTAGAGACCCAGTACTTC
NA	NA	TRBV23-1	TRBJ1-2	CASSQRRANYGYTF	TGCGCCAGCAGTCAACGCCGGGCTAACTATGGCTACACCTTC
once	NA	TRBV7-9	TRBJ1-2	CANSLESLYGYTF	TGTGCCAACAGCTTAGAATCCCTGTATGGCTACACCTTC
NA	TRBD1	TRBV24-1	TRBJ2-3	CATRGPGQGAGDTQYF	TGTGCCACCAGGGGACCGGGACAGGGGGCGGGGGATACGCAGTATTTT
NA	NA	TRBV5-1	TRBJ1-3	CASSHPDPGGFGNTIYF	TGCGCCAGCAGCCATCCGGATCCCGGGGGATTTGGAAACACCATATATTTT
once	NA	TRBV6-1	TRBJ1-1	CASTAVGTEAFF	TGTGCCAGCACCGCCGTCGGGACTGAAGCTTTCTTT
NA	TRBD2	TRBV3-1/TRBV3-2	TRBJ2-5	CASSPGTWGGTQYF	TGTGCCAGCAGCCCCGGGACGTGGGGGGGGACCCAGTACTTC
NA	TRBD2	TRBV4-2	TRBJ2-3	CASSQVTSGDLTDTQYF	TGTGCCAGCAGCCAAGTGACTAGCGGGGATTTAACAGATACGCAGTATTTT
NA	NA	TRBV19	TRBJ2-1	CASRPGLKEYNEQFF	TGTGCCAGTAGGCCGGGACTCAAGGAGTACAATGAGCAGTTCTTC
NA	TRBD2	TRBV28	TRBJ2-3	CASSFTSGTDTQYF	TGTGCCAGCAGTTTTACTAGCGGCACAGATACGCAGTATTTT
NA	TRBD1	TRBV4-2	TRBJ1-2	CASSQAGGQGASYGYTF	TGTGCCAGCAGCCAGGCGGGGGGACAGGGGGCTAGCTATGGCTACACCTTC
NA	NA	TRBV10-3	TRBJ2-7	CAISEDRGDYEQYF	TGTGCCATCAGTGAAGATAGGGGCGACTACGAGCAGTACTTC
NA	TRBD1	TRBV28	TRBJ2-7	CASSYDRGYASYEQYF	TGTGCCAGCAGTTACGACAGGGGGTATGCCTCCTACGAGCAGTACTTC
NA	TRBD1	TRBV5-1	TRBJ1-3	CASSPYDRGAGNTIYF	TGCGCCAGCAGCCCCTATGACAGGGGAGCTGGAAACACCATATATTTT
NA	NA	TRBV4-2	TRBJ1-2	CASSQGSRGATDNYGYTF	TGTGCCAGCAGCCAAGGTTCGCGGGGGGCGACCGATAACTATGGCTACACCTTC
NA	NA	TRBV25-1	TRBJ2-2	CASSDGAGYTGELFF	TGTGCCAGCAGTGATGGTGCAGGTTACACCGGGGAGCTGTTTTTT
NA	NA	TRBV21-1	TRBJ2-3	CASSKDGRGSTDTQYF	TGTGCCAGCAGCAAAGATGGCAGAGGAAGTACAGATACGCAGTATTTT
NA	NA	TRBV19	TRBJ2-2	CASSISGELFF	TGTGCCAGTTCCATCAGCGGGGAGCTGTTTTTT
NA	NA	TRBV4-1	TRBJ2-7	CASSHSRSYEQYF	TGCGCTAGCAGCCATTCCAGAAGCTACGAGCAGTACTTC
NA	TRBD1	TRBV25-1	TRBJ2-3	CASSKTGDGTDTQYF	TGTGCCAGCAGTAAGACAGGGGACGGCACAGATACGCAGTATTTT
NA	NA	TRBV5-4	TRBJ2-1	CASSTDSSSYNEQFF	TGTGCCAGCAGCACCGATTCCAGCTCCTACAATGAGCAGTTCTTC
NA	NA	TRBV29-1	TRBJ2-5	CSVVRGAQETQYF	TGCAGCGTTGTTCGGGGGGCCCAAGAGACCCAGTACTTC
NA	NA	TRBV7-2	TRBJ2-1	CASSLDWRPYNEQFF	TGTGCCAGCAGCTTAGATTGGCGGCCGTACAATGAGCAGTTCTTC
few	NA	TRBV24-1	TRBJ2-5	CATRGSLNGVQETQYF	TGTGCCACCCGTGGGTCCCTTAACGGGGTCCAAGAGACCCAGTACTTC
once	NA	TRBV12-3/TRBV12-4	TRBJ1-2	CASSFGGTGYTF	TGTGCCAGCAGTTTCGGGGGGACTGGCTACACCTTC
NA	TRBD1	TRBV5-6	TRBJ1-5	CASTRTGTYQPQHF	TGTGCCAGCACCAGGACAGGGACATATCAGCCCCAGCATTTT
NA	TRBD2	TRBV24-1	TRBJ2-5	CATSEVGTSAQETQYF	TGTGCCACCAGTGAGGTAGGGACTAGCGCCCAAGAGACCCAGTACTTC
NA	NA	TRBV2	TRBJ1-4	CASSRGGIPNEKLFF	TGTGCCAGCTCCCGAGGGGGAATCCCTAATGAAAAACTGTTTTTT
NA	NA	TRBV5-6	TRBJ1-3	CASSLVDSSVGNTIYF	TGTGCCAGCAGCTTGGTCGACAGTTCCGTCGGAAACACCATATATTTT
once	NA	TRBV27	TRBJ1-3	CASSSGLGNTIYF	TGTGCCAGCAGTTCAGGGCTCGGAAACACCATATATTTT
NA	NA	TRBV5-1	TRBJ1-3	CASSLGQGIGNTIYF	TGCGCCAGCAGCTTGGGGCAGGGGATAGGAAACACCATATATTTT
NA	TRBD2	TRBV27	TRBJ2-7	CASSSAPGLAGYEQYF	TGTGCCAGCAGTTCCGCACCGGGACTAGCAGGCTACGAGCAGTACTTC
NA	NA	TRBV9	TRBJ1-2	CASSAGTLLHGYTF	TGTGCCAGCAGCGCCGGGACACTACTACATGGCTACACCTTC
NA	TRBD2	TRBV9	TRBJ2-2	CASSVALTGGHGGELFF	TGTGCCAGCAGCGTAGCTTTAACGGGGGGGCACGGCGGGGAGCTGTTTTTT
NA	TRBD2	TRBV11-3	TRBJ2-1	CASTPFGLAGDNEQFF	TGTGCCAGCACTCCGTTCGGTCTAGCGGGAGACAATGAGCAGTTCTTC
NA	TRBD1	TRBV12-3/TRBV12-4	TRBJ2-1	CASRTGENEQFF	TGTGCCAGCAGGACAGGGGAGAATGAGCAGTTCTTC
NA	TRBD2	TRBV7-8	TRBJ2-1	CASSLYVSGRAGNEQFF	TGTGCCAGCAGCTTGTACGTTAGCGGGAGGGCCGGCAATGAGCAGTTCTTC
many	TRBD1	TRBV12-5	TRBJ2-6	CASGFLSILWDRAGANVLTF	TGTGCTAGTGGTTTCTTGTCTATATTGTGGGACAGGGCTGGGGCCAACGTCCTGACTTTC
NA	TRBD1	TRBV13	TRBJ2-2	CASSARDRVDTGELFF	TGTGCCAGCAGCGCCCGGGACAGGGTTGACACCGGGGAGCTGTTTTTT
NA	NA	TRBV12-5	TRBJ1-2	CASGYGGGYYGYTF	TGTGCTAGTGGTTATGGCGGGGGATATTATGGCTACACCTTC
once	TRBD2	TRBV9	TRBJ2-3	CASSVDPSGGAVDTQYF	TGTGCCAGCAGCGTCGACCCTAGCGGGGGGGCTGTAGATACGCAGTATTTT
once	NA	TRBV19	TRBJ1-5	CASSIEADNQPQHF	TGTGCCAGTAGTATAGAGGCGGATAATCAGCCCCAGCATTTT
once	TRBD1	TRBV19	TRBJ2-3	CASQQGQARTDTQYF	TGTGCCAGTCAACAAGGACAGGCCCGCACAGATACGCAGTATTTT
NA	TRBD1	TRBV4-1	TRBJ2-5	CASSRGRLTGGQETQYF	TGCGCCAGCAGCCGAGGACGATTGACAGGGGGACAAGAGACCCAGTACTTC
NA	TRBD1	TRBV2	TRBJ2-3	CASTIGGTGGFRDTQYF	TGTGCCAGCACTATAGGGGGGACAGGGGGCTTTAGAGATACGCAGTATTTT
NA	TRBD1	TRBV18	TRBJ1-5	CASSPVGTGGNQPQHF	TGTGCCAGCTCTCCCGTCGGGACAGGTGGCAATCAGCCCCAGCATTTT
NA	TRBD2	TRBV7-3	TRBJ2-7	CASSLGLAGVHEQYF	TGTGCCAGCAGCTTAGGACTAGCGGGGGTTCACGAGCAGTACTTC
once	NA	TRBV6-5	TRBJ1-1	CASSYRGQNTEAFF	TGTGCCAGCAGTTACCGAGGACAGAACACTGAAGCTTTCTTT
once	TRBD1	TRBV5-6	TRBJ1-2	CASSLGDSPTGGYTF	TGTGCCAGCAGCTTGGGGGACAGCCCCACCGGGGGCTACACCTTC
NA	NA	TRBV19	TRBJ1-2	CASSSLHRVGYGYTF	TGTGCCAGTTCTTCCCTCCACAGGGTTGGGTATGGCTACACCTTC
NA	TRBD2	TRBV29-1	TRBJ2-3	CSSTGTSGDRQYF	TGCAGCTCCACCGGGACTAGTGGGGATAGGCAGTATTTT
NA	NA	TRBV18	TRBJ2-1	CASSPSTIPSSYNEQFF	TGTGCCAGCTCACCTTCGACTATCCCGAGCTCCTACAATGAGCAGTTCTTC
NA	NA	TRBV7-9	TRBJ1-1	CASSFQSGRAHEAFF	TGTGCCAGCAGCTTCCAGTCCGGGAGAGCCCATGAAGCTTTCTTT
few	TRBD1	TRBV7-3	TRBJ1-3	CASSPGTGVSGNTIYF	TGTGCCAGCAGTCCCGGGACAGGGGTCTCTGGAAACACCATATATTTT
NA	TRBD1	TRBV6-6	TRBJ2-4	CASDPGQGENIQYF	TGTGCCAGCGACCCCGGACAGGGGGAAAACATTCAGTACTTC